The entry below gives a single TCR beta chain sequence along with its context. The antigen remains undetermined. This entry comes from a study of T-cell reconstitution after alpha-beta-depleted transplantation in children. CDR1 is DFQATT and CDR2 is SNEGSKA in the germline V gene (reference sequence). With V trimmed by 5 bases and J by 0 bases, 4 bases remained unmatched. There are 14 residues in the CDR3. The TCRbeta library was prepared with unique molecular identifiers. TCRdb itself ran the PCR reads through MiXCR, one entry per CDR3 protein. The data hold about 580,000 distinct CDR3 sequences, with roughly 24% observed a single time. Study observations and caveats: Surviving recipient T cells and thymic progenitors produced the high day-60 TCRbeta diversity seen in some patients. The origin of alpha-beta T cells about two months after transplant was reportedly several hundred expanded graft clones. Once a year had passed after transplant, T-cell counts and diversity came mostly from newly produced T cells.

Sequences were derived from PBMCs, mostly from graft donor cells, sampled 360 days after TCRalphabeta/CD19-depleted stem cell transplant. The V gene is TRBV20-1, the J gene TRBJ2-7, with 10 positions matching TRBD1. This receptor was taken from a boy in the first two years of life who had a stem cell transplant for acute myeloid leukemia, so the T cells may come from the graft donor. The CDR3 protein is CSAADRGSSYEQYF. The CDR3 nucleotides are TGCAGTGCTGCGGACAGGGGGAGCTCCTACGAGCAGTACTTC.